This is a list of T cell receptor beta chains from one sample in a study of early T cells in non-severe SARS-CoV-2 infection. A single record per CDR3 protein comes from TCRdb applying MiXCR to the 5' RACE reads. The repertoire holds roughly 110,000 distinct CDR3 sequences, approximately 10% seen once, with approximately 8.1% in the top ten. The sequencing sample was made of whole blood. The source of these receptors is an adult who was a healthcare worker with PCR-confirmed SARS-CoV-2 infection or an uninfected control (not recorded which). Each CDR3 is given with its conserved first and last residue.

cdr3_length j_call v_call cdr3_aa
15 TRBJ2-1 TRBV12-3/TRBV12-4 CASSFRLGSYNEQFF
15 TRBJ1-2 TRBV4-1 CASSQDRPVQNGYTF
14 TRBJ2-7 TRBV12-3/TRBV12-4 CASSLRDTAYEQYF
15 TRBJ2-7 TRBV28 CASTAGLANTYEQYF
12 TRBJ2-7 TRBV28 CASSSDLYEQYF
12 TRBJ1-1 TRBV7-2 CASSPNRVGAFF
15 TRBJ2-1 TRBV4-1 CASSQGEGEVTEQFF
13 TRBJ2-3 TRBV20-1 CSARRRNTDTQYF
17 TRBJ2-1 TRBV7-6 CASSLAPALSGYNEQFF
14 TRBJ2-3 TRBV7-2 CASSPGLPGDTQYF
14 TRBJ1-5 TRBV7-9 CASSLQGEEQPQHF
12 TRBJ1-5 TRBV7-9 CASTSRDQPQHF
12 TRBJ2-1 TRBV6-2/TRBV6-3 CASKRGNNEQFF
17 TRBJ2-1 TRBV27 CASSSDSDRIVDNEQFF
13 TRBJ2-7 TRBV7-6 CASSFRDNYEQYF
15 TRBJ2-7 TRBV7-9 CASSPRGGGSIEQYF
13 TRBJ2-2 TRBV9 CASSVTLPGELFF
12 TRBJ2-7 TRBV3-1 CASSQNRQEQYF
17 TRBJ2-1 TRBV7-2 CASSSLRASGSYNEQFF
14 TRBJ2-7 TRBV3-1 CASSRTSGSYEQYF
14 TRBJ1-4 TRBV11-2 CASSLASGPGKLFF
12 TRBJ2-5 TRBV2 CASGPPGETQYF
16 TRBJ2-1 TRBV2 CASTMTRLAPYNEQFF
15 TRBJ2-7 TRBV14 CASSQTGTGGSEQYF